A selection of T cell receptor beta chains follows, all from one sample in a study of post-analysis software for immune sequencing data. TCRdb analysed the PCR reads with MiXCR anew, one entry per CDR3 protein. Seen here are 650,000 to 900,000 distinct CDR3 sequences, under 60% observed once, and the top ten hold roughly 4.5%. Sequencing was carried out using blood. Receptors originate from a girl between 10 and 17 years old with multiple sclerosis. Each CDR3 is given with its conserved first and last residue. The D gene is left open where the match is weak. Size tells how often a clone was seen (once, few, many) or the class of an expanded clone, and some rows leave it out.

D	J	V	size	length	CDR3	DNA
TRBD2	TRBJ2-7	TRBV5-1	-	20	CASSLAEEGMTSGPSYEQYF	TGCGCCAGCAGCTTGGCCGAAGAAGGGATGACTAGCGGGCCCTCCTACGAGCAGTACTTC
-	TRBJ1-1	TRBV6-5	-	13	CASSYSGSVKAFF	TGTGCCAGCAGTTACTCAGGGAGCGTTAAAGCTTTCTTT
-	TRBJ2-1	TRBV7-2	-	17	CASSPYVGTASYNEQFF	TGTGCCAGCAGCCCCTACGTCGGCACAGCCTCCTACAATGAGCAGTTCTTC
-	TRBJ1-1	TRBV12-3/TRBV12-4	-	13	CASSQDSFLQAFF	TGTGCCAGCAGCCAGGACTCCTTCCTCCAAGCTTTCTTT
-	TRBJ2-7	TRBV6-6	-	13	CACSYSTAYEQYF	TGTGCCTGCAGTTACTCTACCGCCTACGAGCAGTACTTC
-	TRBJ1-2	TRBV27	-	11	CASRQGNGYTF	TGTGCCAGCAGACAGGGAAATGGCTACACCTTC
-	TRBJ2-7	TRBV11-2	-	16	CASSLDSAGEGYEQYF	TGTGCCAGCAGCTTAGATTCAGCAGGAGAAGGATACGAGCAGTACTTC
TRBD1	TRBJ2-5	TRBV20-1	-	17	CSARDGQGARKTETQYF	TGCAGTGCTAGAGACGGACAGGGGGCGCGTAAGACGGAGACCCAGTACTTC
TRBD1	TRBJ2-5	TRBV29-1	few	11	CSVQDRDPQYF	TGCAGCGTCCAGGACAGGGACCCCCAGTACTTC
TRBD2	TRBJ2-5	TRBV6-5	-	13	CASTSGGWETQYF	TGTGCCAGCACCTCGGGGGGTTGGGAGACCCAGTACTTC
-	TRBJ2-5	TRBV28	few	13	CATQAGQGETQYF	TGTGCCACCCAGGCGGGCCAGGGGGAGACCCAGTACTTC
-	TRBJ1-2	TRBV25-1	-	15	CASRGQGRGGYGYTF	TGTGCCAGCAGGGGGCAGGGCAGGGGAGGCTATGGCTACACCTTC
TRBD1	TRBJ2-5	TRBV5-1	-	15	CASSVPTGGRETQYF	TGCGCCAGCAGCGTGCCGACAGGGGGAAGAGAGACCCAGTACTTC
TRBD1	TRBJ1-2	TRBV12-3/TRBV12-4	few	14	CASSFSTGDHGYTF	TGTGCCAGCAGTTTTTCGACAGGGGATCATGGCTACACCTTC
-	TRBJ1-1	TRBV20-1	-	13	CSASSAANTEAFF	TGCAGTGCTAGTTCGGCAGCTAACACTGAAGCTTTCTTT
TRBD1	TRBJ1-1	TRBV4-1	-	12	CASQGGNTEAFF	TGCGCCAGCCAGGGGGGGAACACTGAAGCTTTCTTT
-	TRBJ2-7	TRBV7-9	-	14	CASRDSRKSGEQYF	TGTGCCAGCAGGGACTCCAGGAAGAGTGGCGAGCAGTACTTC
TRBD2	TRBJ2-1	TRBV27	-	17	CASSSVSGSGSYNEQFF	TGTGCCAGCAGTTCGGTGAGCGGGAGCGGGTCCTACAATGAGCAGTTCTTC
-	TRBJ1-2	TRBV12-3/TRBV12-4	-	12	CASSPGGWGYTF	TGTGCCAGCAGCCCGGGAGGATGGGGCTACACCTTC
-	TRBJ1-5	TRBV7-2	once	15	CASSFSGRLNQPQHF	TGTGCCAGCAGCTTCTCAGGGCGTCTCAATCAGCCCCAGCATTTT
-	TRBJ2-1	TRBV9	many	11	CASSSFNEQFF	TGTGCCAGCAGCTCCTTCAATGAGCAGTTCTTC
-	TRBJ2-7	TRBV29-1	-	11	CSVWDIREQYF	TGCAGCGTTTGGGACATTCGCGAGCAGTACTTC
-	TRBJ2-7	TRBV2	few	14	CASRTNFASYEQYF	TGTGCCAGCAGAACGAATTTTGCGTCCTACGAGCAGTACTTC
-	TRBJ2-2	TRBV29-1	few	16	CSVEDSSRGNTGELFF	TGCAGCGTTGAAGATTCGAGCAGGGGGAACACCGGGGAGCTGTTTTTT
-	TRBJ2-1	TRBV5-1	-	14	CASSFEGPYNEQFF	TGCGCCAGCAGCTTCGAGGGCCCTTACAATGAGCAGTTCTTC
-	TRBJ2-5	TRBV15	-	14	CVTSRVSPLETQYF	TGTGTCACCAGCAGAGTTTCCCCGCTAGAGACCCAGTACTTC
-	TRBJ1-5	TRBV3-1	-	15	CGTTTGGRGVQPQHF	TGTGGTACTACCACCGGGGGCAGGGGCGTTCAGCCCCAGCATTTT
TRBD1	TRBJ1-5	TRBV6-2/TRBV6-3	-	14	CASSYYRGLQPQHF	TGTGCCAGCAGTTACTACAGGGGGCTTCAGCCCCAGCATTTT
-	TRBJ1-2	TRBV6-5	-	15	CASSRTGTSNYGYTF	TGTGCCAGCAGCCGCACCGGGACATCTAACTATGGCTACACCTTC
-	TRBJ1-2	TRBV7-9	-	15	CASSRGPVKGYGYTF	TGTGCCAGCAGCCGGGGCCCTGTGAAGGGGTATGGCTACACCTTC
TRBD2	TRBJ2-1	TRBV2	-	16	CASRERLAGDLDEQFF	TGTGCCAGCAGGGAAAGACTAGCGGGAGATTTGGATGAGCAGTTCTTC
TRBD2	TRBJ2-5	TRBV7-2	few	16	CASSLEIAGVGETQYF	TGTGCCAGCAGCTTAGAAATAGCGGGAGTAGGAGAGACCCAGTACTTC